These 4 T cell receptor beta chains were all obtained from the same sample, sequenced in a study of T cell responses to AZD1222 COVID-19 vaccine. TCRdb keeps only in-frame clones here, not all; method: immunoSEQ multiplex PCR. Of tens of thousands of clones listed, about nine tenths are singletons. Sequenced here: peripheral blood, sampled 28 days after the second AZD1222 dose. Receptor source: an adult who received the AZD1222 COVID-19 vaccine.

CDR3 bases: TGCGCCAGCAGACTGTACCAAGAGACCCAGTACTTC. This sequence encodes CASRLYQETQYF. The chain uses TRBV5-1 and TRBJ2-5; D uncertain. The V end was cut by 5 bases, the J end by 0 bases, with 5 bases between. Germline V gene sequence: CDR1 SGHRS, CDR2 YFSETQ. CDR3 length equals 12 residues. The full variable domain, rest sourced from reference TRBV5-1 and TRBJ2-5, is KAGVTQTPRYLIKTRGQQVTLSCSPISGHRSVSWYQQTPGQGLQFLFEYFSETQRNKGNFPGRFSGRQFSNSRSEMNVSTLELGDSALYLCASRLYQETQYFGPGTRLLVL.

This clone came up once. This chain joins TRBV5-3 and TRBJ2-7; D is perhaps TRBD2 (5 bases). TRBV5-3 is classed as an ORF, of uncertain function. This CDR3 is built from 13 residues. V lost 4 bases and J 7 bases, leaving 15 bases between the germline ends. In nucleotides, the CDR3 is TGTGCCAGAAGCCGGGAACTTGTCTGGGAGCAGTACTTC. Protein: CARSRELVWEQYF.

The rearrangement uses TRBV27 and TRBJ2-3, with D perhaps TRBD2 (5 bases). Trimming left V 8 bases short and J 0 bases short, with 9 bases between. The CDR3 consists of 13 residues. Per the germline V gene, CDR1 is MNHEY and CDR2 is SMNVEV (reference sequence). DNA of the CDR3: TGTGCCAGCGTTCGGGGAAGCACAGATACGCAGTATTTT. It encodes CASVRGSTDTQYF.

The chain employs TRBV6-6 and TRBJ2-1, with TRBD1 identical over 10 bases. The germline V gene encodes CDR1 MNHNY and CDR2 SVGAGI (reference sequence). V was pared by 8 bases and J by 4 bases, with 5 bases of the junction left unmatched. This CDR3 region has 14 residues. The CDR3 reads CASFRDRGYNEQFF. CDR3 nucleotides: TGTGCCAGCTTCCGGGACAGGGGTTACAATGAGCAGTTCTTC.